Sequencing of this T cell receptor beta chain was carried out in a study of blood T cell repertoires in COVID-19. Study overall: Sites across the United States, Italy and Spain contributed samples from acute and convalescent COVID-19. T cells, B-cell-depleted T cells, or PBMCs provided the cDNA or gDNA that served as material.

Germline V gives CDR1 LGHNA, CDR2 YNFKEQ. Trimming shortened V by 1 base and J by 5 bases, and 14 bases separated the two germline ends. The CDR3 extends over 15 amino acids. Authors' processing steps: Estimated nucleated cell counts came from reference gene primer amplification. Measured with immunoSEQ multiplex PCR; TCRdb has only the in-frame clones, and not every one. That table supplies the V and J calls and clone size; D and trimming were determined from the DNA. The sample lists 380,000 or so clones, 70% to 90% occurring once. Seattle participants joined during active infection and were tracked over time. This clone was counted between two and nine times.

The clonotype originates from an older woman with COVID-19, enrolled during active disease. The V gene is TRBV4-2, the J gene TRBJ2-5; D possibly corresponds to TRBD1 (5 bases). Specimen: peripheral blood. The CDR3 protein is CASSQGTSLWETQYF. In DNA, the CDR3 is TGTGCCAGCAGCCAAGGGACATCCCTCTGGGAGACCCAGTACTTC.